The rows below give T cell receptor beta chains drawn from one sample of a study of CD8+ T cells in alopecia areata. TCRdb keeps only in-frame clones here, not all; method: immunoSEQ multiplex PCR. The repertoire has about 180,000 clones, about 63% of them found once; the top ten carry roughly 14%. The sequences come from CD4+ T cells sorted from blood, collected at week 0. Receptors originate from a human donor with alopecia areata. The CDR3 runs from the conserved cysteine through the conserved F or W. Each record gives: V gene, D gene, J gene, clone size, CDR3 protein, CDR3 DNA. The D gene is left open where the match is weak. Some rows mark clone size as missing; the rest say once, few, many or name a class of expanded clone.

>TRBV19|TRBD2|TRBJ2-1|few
CASKPGLAGISSYNEQFF
TGTGCCAGTAAGCCGGGACTAGCGGGGATCAGCTCCTACAATGAGCAGTTCTTC
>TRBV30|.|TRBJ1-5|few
CAWSARNQPQHF
TGTGCCTGGAGTGCACGGAATCAGCCCCAGCATTTT
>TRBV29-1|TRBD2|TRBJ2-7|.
CSVEDPGGSSYEQYF
TGCAGCGTTGAAGATCCGGGAGGTAGCTCCTACGAGCAGTACTTC
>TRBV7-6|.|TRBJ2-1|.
CASSAGSGTGQFF
TGTGCCAGCAGCGCGGGAAGCGGGACAGGGCAGTTCTTC
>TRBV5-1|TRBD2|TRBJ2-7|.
CASSKSGGYEQYF
TGCGCCAGCAGTAAAAGCGGGGGCTACGAGCAGTACTTC
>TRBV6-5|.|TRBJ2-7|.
CASSYSKGWSYEQYF
TGTGCCAGCAGTTACTCGAAGGGTTGGTCCTACGAGCAGTACTTC
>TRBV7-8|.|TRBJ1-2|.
CASSLGDTNYGYTF
TGTGCCAGCAGCTTAGGGGACACTAACTATGGCTACACCTTC
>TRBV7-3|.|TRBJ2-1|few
CASSLARGSLNEQFF
TGTGCCAGCAGCTTAGCCAGGGGCAGTTTGAATGAGCAGTTCTTC
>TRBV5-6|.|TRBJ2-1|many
CASSLAVNNEQFF
TGTGCCAGCAGCTTGGCGGTAAACAATGAGCAGTTCTTC
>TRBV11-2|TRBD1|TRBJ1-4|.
CASSPRTGYRNEKLFF
TGTGCCAGCAGCCCGCGGACAGGGTACAGGAATGAAAAACTGTTTTTT
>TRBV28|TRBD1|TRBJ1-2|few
CASRRSDRARYGYTF
TGTGCCAGCAGGAGATCCGACAGGGCTCGCTATGGCTACACCTTC
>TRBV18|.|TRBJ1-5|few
CASSADSNQPQHF
TGTGCCAGCTCAGCGGACAGCAATCAGCCCCAGCATTTT
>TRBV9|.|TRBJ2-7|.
CASSRGAGYEQYF
TGTGCCAGCAGCAGGGGAGCTGGCTACGAGCAGTACTTC
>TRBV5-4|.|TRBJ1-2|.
CASSLTESYGYTF
TGTGCCAGCAGCTTGACGGAGTCCTATGGCTACACCTTC
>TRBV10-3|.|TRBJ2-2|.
CAISEHTNTGELFF
TGTGCCATCAGTGAGCATACAAACACCGGGGAGCTGTTTTTT
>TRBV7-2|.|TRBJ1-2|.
CASSPGDYGYTF
TGTGCCAGCAGCCCCGGGGACTATGGCTACACCTTC
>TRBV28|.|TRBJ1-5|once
CATYPPGNQPQHF
TGTGCCACCTACCCCCCGGGCAATCAGCCCCAGCATTTT
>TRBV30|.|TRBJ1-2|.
CAWEPGHYGYTF
TGTGCCTGGGAACCGGGCCACTATGGCTACACCTTC
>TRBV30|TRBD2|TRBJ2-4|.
CAWIPRGSKNIQYF
TGTGCCTGGATCCCGCGGGGGTCCAAAAACATTCAGTACTTC
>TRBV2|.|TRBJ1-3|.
CASRIEQGSGNTIYF
TGTGCCAGCAGGATTGAACAGGGATCTGGAAACACCATATATTTT
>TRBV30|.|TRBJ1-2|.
CASREAGAYGYTF
TGTGCCTCGAGGGAGGCAGGGGCCTATGGCTACACCTTC
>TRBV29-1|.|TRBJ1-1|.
CSVRDSGVTEAFF
TGCAGCGTTCGTGACAGCGGGGTCACTGAAGCTTTCTTT
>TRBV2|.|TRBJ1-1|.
CASKGDANTEAFF
TGTGCCAGCAAGGGGGACGCGAACACTGAAGCTTTCTTT
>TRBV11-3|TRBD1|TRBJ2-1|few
CASSSDRGHEQFF
TGTGCCAGCAGCTCCGACAGGGGCCATGAGCAGTTCTTC
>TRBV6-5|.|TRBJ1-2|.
CASGQQRGRYRYTF
TGTGCCAGCGGGCAGCAACGGGGCAGGTATCGCTACACCTTC
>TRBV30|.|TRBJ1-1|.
CAWIKGYTEAFF
TGTGCCTGGATTAAGGGGTACACTGAAGCTTTCTTT
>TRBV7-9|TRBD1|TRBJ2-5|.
CASSLAGSGTGQETQYF
TGTGCCAGCAGCTTAGCGGGATCCGGGACAGGACAAGAGACCCAGTACTTC
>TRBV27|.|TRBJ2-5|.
CASSLLGFQETQYF
TGTGCCAGCAGTTTGTTGGGGTTCCAAGAGACCCAGTACTTC